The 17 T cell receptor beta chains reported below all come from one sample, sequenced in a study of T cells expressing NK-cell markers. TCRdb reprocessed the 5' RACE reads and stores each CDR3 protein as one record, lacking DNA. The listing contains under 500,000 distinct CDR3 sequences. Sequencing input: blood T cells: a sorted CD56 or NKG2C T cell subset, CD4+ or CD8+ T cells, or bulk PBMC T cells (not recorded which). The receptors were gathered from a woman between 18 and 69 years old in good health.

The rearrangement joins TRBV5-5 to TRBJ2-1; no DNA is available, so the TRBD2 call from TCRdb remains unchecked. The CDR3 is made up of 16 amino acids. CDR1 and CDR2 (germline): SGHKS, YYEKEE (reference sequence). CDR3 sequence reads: CASSPEGLAGYNEQFF. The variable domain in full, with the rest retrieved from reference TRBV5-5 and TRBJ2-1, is DAGVTQSPTHLIKTRGQQVTLRCSPISGHKSVSWYQQVLGQGPQFIFQYYEKEERGRGNFPDRFSARQFPNYSSELNVNALLLGDSALYLCASSPEGLAGYNEQFFGPGTRLTVL.

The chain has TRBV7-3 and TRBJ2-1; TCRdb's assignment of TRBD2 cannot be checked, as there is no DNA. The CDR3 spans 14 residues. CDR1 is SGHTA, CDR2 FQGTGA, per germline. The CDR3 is CASSLQAVGYEQFF.

CDR3 residues: CSATTNTGELFF. The chain carries TRBV20-1 and TRBJ2-2. The length of the CDR3 is 12 residues. CDR1 DFQATT and CDR2 SNEGSKA come from the germline V gene (reference sequence).

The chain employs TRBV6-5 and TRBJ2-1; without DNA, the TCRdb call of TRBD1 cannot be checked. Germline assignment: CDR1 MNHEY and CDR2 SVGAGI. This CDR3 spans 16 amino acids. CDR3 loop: CASSSTGQGALSEQFF.

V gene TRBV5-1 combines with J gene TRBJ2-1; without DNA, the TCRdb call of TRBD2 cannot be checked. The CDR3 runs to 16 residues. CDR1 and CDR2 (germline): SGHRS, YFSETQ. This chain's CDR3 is CASSSTSGSSYNEQFF.

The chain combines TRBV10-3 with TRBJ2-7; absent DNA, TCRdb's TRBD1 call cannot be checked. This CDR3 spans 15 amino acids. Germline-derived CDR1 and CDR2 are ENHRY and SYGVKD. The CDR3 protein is CAIRGRGPFSYEQYF.

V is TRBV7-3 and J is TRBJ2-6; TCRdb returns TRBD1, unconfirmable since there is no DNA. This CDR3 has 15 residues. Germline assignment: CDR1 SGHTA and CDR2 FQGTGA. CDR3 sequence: CASSHPGAGANVLTF. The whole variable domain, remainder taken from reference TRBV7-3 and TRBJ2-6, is GAGVSQTPSNKVTEKGKYVELRCDPISGHTALYWYRQSLGQGPEFLIYFQGTGAADDSGLPNDRFFAVRPEGSVSTLKIQRTERGDSAVYLCASSHPGAGANVLTFGAGSRLTVL.

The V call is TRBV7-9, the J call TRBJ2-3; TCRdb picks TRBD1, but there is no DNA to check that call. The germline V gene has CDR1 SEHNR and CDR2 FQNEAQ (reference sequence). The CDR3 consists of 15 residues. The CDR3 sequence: CASSSPGQGADTQYF.

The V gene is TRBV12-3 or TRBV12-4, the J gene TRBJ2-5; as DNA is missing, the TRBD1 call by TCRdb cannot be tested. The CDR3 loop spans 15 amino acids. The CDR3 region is CASTGTGHDGETQYF.

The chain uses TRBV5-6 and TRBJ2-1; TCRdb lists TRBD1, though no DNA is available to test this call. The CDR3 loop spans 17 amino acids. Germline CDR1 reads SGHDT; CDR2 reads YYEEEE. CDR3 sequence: CASSSLPGQGYSGEQFF.

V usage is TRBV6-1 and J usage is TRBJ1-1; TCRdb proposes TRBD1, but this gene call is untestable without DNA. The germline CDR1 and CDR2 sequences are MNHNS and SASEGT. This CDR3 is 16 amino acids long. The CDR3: CASSGVLGVSNTEAFF.

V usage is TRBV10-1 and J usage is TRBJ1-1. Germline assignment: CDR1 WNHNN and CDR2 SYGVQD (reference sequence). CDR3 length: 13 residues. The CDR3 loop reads CASRGTLVAEAFF.

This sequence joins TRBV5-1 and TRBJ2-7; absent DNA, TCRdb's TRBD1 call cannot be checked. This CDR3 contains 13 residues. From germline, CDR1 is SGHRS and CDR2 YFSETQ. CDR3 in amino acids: CASSRTVSYEQYF.

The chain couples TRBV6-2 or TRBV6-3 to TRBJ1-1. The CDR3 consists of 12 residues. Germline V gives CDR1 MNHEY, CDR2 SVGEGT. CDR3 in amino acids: CASSWGGPEAFF.

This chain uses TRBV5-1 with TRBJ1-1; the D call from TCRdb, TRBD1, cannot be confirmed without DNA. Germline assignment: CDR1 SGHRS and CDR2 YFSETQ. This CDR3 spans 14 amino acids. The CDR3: CASSLDLRVTEAFF.

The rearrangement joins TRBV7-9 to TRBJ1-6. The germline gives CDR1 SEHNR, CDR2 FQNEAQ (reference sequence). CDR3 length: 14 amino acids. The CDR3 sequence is CASSLVGDGSPLHF.

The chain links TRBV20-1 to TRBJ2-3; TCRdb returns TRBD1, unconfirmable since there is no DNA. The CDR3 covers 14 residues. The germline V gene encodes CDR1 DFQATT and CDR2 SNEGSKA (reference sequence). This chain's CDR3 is CSARDRGPPDTQYF.